These 28 T cell receptor beta chains were all obtained from the same sample, sequenced in a study of blood T cell dynamics during melanoma immunotherapy. Time point described: week 3, after first cycle of checkpoint inhibitor. Method: immunoSEQ multiplex PCR; TCRdb's copy keeps in-frame clones and lacks some. The data contain thousands of clones, approximately 96% of them singletons. The sequences come from effector memory CD8+ T cells from blood, collected from a patient treated with checkpoint blockade. Receptors originate from a human donor with melanoma.

The chain links TRBV10-2 to TRBJ1-2; perhaps TRBD1 as D (6 bases). Germline V gene data show CDR1 as WSHSY and CDR2 as SAAADI. The CDR3 has 14 amino acids. The V gene lost 5 bases and the J gene lost 6 bases, with 16 bases spanning the gap. For the CDR3, the DNA is TGCGCCAGCAGTCTCGGGGGGCTTGGGAATGGCTACACCTTC. Amino acids: CASSLGGLGNGYTF.

The gene calls are TRBV27 and TRBJ1-2; D gene ambiguous. V dropped 0 bases and J dropped 1 base, with 9 bases sitting between them. Looked up from germline, CDR1 is MNHEY and CDR2 is SMNVEV (reference sequence). The CDR3 is 15 residues long. The CDR3 loop reads CASSLSMGNNYGYTF. DNA of the CDR3: TGTGCCAGCAGTTTATCGATGGGGAATAACTATGGCTACACCTTC.

This sequence joins TRBV9 and TRBJ2-7; D unclear. This CDR3 region has 12 residues. CDR1 SGDLS and CDR2 YYNGEE come from the germline V gene. V gave up 0 bases and J gave up 3 bases, with 4 bases separating them. The CDR3 loop reads CASSVGDYEQYF. The CDR3 DNA reads TGTGCCAGCAGCGTAGGGGACTACGAGCAGTACTTC. The full variable domain, in which reference TRBV9 and TRBJ2-7 provide the parts outside the CDR3, is DSGVTQTPKHLITATGQRVTLRCSPRSGDLSVYWYQQSLDQGLQFLIQYYNGEERAKGNILERFSAQQFPDLHSELNLSSLELGDSALYFCASSVGDYEQYFGPGTRLTVT.

The V call is TRBV7-9, the J call TRBJ1-2; the match to TRBD1 covers 8 bases. Losses at the gene ends were 1 base for V and 3 bases for J; bases not matched to a gene: 7. The length of the CDR3 is 16 residues. CDR1 is SEHNR, CDR2 FQNEAQ, per germline (reference sequence). The CDR3 sequence is CASSLVYPTGDYGYTF. CDR3 in DNA: TGTGCCAGCAGCTTAGTCTACCCGACAGGGGACTATGGCTACACCTTC.

The chain employs TRBV2 and TRBJ2-7; D uncertain. This CDR3 spans 10 amino acids. Germline V gene lookup returns CDR1 SNHLY and CDR2 FYNNEI. The V end was cut by 6 bases, the J end by 3 bases, with 3 bases between. CDR3 coding DNA: TGTGCCAGCAGGATCTACGAGCAGTACTTC. It specifies CASRIYEQYF.

J is TRBJ2-6 and V is TRBV4-1; no definite D call. CDR1 and CDR2 from the germline V gene are MGHRA and YSYEKL. Trimming stripped 1 base from V and 0 bases from J, with 13 bases between. The CDR3 has 18 residues. CDR3 sequence: CASSQVGQFLSGANVLTF. The CDR3 DNA is TGCGCCAGCAGCCAAGTGGGCCAGTTTCTCTCTGGGGCCAACGTCCTGACTTTC.

This sequence joins TRBV27 and TRBJ1-6; weak D call: TRBD1 (5 bases). CDR3 length equals 14 residues. V was pared by 6 bases and J by 11 bases, with 17 bases between. Germline assignment: CDR1 MNHEY and CDR2 SMNVEV (reference sequence). The DNA for the CDR3 is TGTGCCAGCAGGGGGACCTCCGCAAGCCCACCCCTCCACTTT. Translation: CASRGTSASPPLHF.

The chain is built from TRBV16 and TRBJ1-5; D remains unclear. The germline gives CDR1 KGHSY, CDR2 FQNENV. The CDR3 is made up of 13 amino acids. The V end lost 6 bases, the J end lost 7 bases, and 13 bases lay between the germline ends. CDR3 protein: CASRGRAEQPQHF. In DNA, the CDR3 is TGTGCCAGCAGAGGGAGGGCAGAGCAGCCCCAGCATTTT. Full variable domain (remainder filled in from reference TRBV16 and TRBJ1-5): GEEVAQTPKHLVRGEGQKAKLYCAPIKGHSYVFWYQQVLKNEFKFLISFQNENVFDETGMPKERFSAKCLPNSPCSLEIQATKLEDSAVYFCASRGRAEQPQHFGDGTRLSIL.

Only one count was recorded for this clone. This chain connects TRBV28 to TRBJ2-5; possibly TRBD2 for D (5 bases). CDR1 and CDR2 from the germline V gene are MDHEN and SYDVKM. V lost 0 bases and J lost 5, with 19 bases in between. The CDR3 sequence is 17 residues long. The CDR3 DNA follows: TGTGCCAGCAGTTTATGGGTTCTAGCAGGTTCGGTGGAGACCCAGTACTTC. Residues: CASSLWVLAGSVETQYF.

CDR3 region: CAISGEGAGELFF. In DNA, the CDR3 is TGTGCCATCAGTGGGGAAGGGGCCGGGGAGCTGTTTTTT. J is TRBJ2-2 and V is TRBV10-3; weak D call: TRBD1 (5 bases). The CDR3 covers 13 residues. Per the germline V gene, CDR1 is ENHRY and CDR2 is SYGVKD. V gave up 4 bases and J gave up 6 bases, with 9 bases separating them.

J is TRBJ2-3 and V is TRBV4-3, with D perhaps matching TRBD2 (6 bases). V lost 0 bases and J lost 5, with 24 bases in between. Looked up from germline, CDR1 is LGHNA and CDR2 is YSLEER. The CDR3 is 19 amino acids. This CDR3 reads CASSQEGFPGTSYEDTQYF. The CDR3, as DNA: TGCGCCAGCAGCCAAGAAGGGTTTCCGGGAACTAGCTACGAAGATACGCAGTATTTT.

The chain couples TRBV4-1 to TRBJ2-7; 12 nucleotides align to TRBD2. Germline V lookup: CDR1 MGHRA, CDR2 YSYEKL. The CDR3 loop spans 15 amino acids. V gave up 5 bases and J gave up 1 base; unmatched junction bases: 3. The CDR3 DNA sequence: TGCGCCAGCAGCAAGGGACTAGCGGGTTCCTACGAGCAGTACTTC. This codes for CASSKGLAGSYEQYF.

The chain joins TRBV7-2 to TRBJ2-3; TRBD1 matches at 9 bases. Germline V CDR1 and CDR2: SGHTA, FQGNSA. CDR3 length: 15 amino acids. V lost 5 bases, J lost 4 bases, and 7 bases stayed unmatched. The CDR3 reads CASSPTGGGADTQYF. In nucleotides, the CDR3 is TGTGCCAGCAGCCCGACAGGGGGGGGCGCAGATACGCAGTATTTT.

The chain recombines TRBV6-5 with TRBJ2-3; TRBD1 agrees at 7 bases. V gave up 1 base and J gave up 4 bases; unmatched junction bases: 8. Germline V gene data show CDR1 as MNHEY and CDR2 as SVGAGI. The CDR3 is 16 residues long. The CDR3 protein is CASSYFEGASADTQYF. The DNA for the CDR3 is TGTGCCAGCAGTTACTTCGAGGGGGCCAGCGCAGATACGCAGTATTTT.

The CDR3 loop reads CASSFLTGNTEAFF. The CDR3 DNA reads as TGTGCCAGCAGCTTCTTGACGGGGAACACTGAAGCTTTCTTT. The chain is built from TRBV7-8 and TRBJ1-1; D gene ambiguous. Germline assignment: CDR1 SGHVS and CDR2 FQNEAQ. Trimming shortened V by 3 bases and J by 1 base, and 9 bases separated the two germline ends. This CDR3 spans 14 amino acids.

The rearrangement joins TRBV6-1 to TRBJ2-7, with no clear D. Trimming took off 10 bases at V and 2 bases at J, with 9 bases between the two ends. The CDR3 is 11 amino acids. In germline, CDR1 is MNHNS, CDR2 SASEGT. CDR3 bases: TGTGCCACACGGCAGACCTACGAGCAGTACTTC. Protein product: CATRQTYEQYF.

The rearrangement links TRBV5-1 to TRBJ2-7; 8 bases agree with TRBD1. This CDR3 region has 17 residues. CDR1 and CDR2 from the germline V gene are SGHRS and YFSETQ. V lost 5 bases, J lost 6 bases, and 19 bases stayed unmatched. CDR3 protein: CASRAFSTGTGPGEQYF. CDR3 coding DNA: TGCGCCAGCAGAGCTTTCTCTACCGGGACAGGCCCGGGCGAGCAGTACTTC.

The chain joins TRBV2 to TRBJ2-2; tentative D call: TRBD2 (6 bases). The CDR3 length is 16 residues. Germline-derived CDR1 and CDR2 are SNHLY and FYNNEI. Trimming shortened V by 10 bases and J by 4 bases, and 22 bases separated the two germline ends. This CDR3 reads CAILEPDGGPTGELFF. CDR3 DNA: TGTGCCATCCTAGAACCTGACGGGGGACCCACCGGGGAGCTGTTTTTT.

The J gene is TRBJ1-2, the V gene TRBV5-4, with D tentatively TRBD1 (5 bases). Germline CDR1 and CDR2: SGHNT and YYREEE (reference sequence). The CDR3 consists of 14 residues. V lost 4 bases and J 0 bases, leaving 10 bases between the germline ends. The CDR3 here is CASSLKGANYGYTF. CDR3 in DNA: TGTGCCAGCAGCCTGAAAGGGGCTAACTATGGCTACACCTTC.

The genes are TRBV19 and TRBJ2-3; 7 nucleotides agree with TRBD2. Germline trimming cut 9 bases from V and 3 bases from J; bases unmatched to any gene: 9. Germline-derived CDR1 and CDR2 are LNHDA and SQIVND (reference sequence). This CDR3 spans 14 amino acids. CDR3 DNA sequence: TGTGCCAGCGACATGGGAGGGATGACAGATACGCAGTATTTT. Translating it yields CASDMGGMTDTQYF.

The chain employs TRBV6-5 and TRBJ2-7, with D tentatively TRBD1 (6 bases). Germline CDR1 and CDR2: MNHEY and SVGAGI. V was cut by 2 bases and J by 5 bases, with 19 bases left in between. This CDR3 comprises 16 residues. CDR3 residues: CASSYGQGKFSDEQYF. CDR3 nucleotide sequence: TGTGCCAGCAGTTACGGGCAGGGGAAATTTTCGGACGAGCAGTACTTC.

This clone was found once. The CDR3 is CASSPGPAYEQYF. For the CDR3, the DNA is TGTGCCAGCAGCCCGGGACCGGCCTACGAGCAGTACTTC. The chain couples TRBV7-9 to TRBJ2-7, with D perhaps TRBD1 or TRBD2 (5 bases each). Germline CDR1 is SEHNR and CDR2 is FQNEAQ (reference sequence). This CDR3 is 13 amino acids long. Trimming pared 5 bases from V and 2 bases from J, leaving 10 bases between.

CDR3 sequence: CASSLGSFSYEQYF. The CDR3 DNA reads as TGTGCCAGCAGCTTAGGCAGCTTCTCCTACGAGCAGTACTTC. The V call is TRBV11-2, the J call TRBJ2-7; D gene unclear. The CDR3 is 14 amino acids. V lost 1 base, J lost 0 bases, and 7 bases lay in between. CDR1 and CDR2 (germline): SGHAT, FQNNGV.

The chain combines TRBV28 with TRBJ2-2; D gene uncertain. Germline V gene data show CDR1 as MDHEN and CDR2 as SYDVKM. This CDR3 comprises 11 residues. The V end lost 1 base, the J end lost 9 bases, and 3 bases lay between the germline ends. DNA of the CDR3: TGTGCCAGCAGTTTATCCCGGGAGCTGTTTTTT. Its translation is CASSLSRELFF.

V usage is TRBV27 and J usage is TRBJ2-3, with D possibly called TRBD1 or TRBD2 (7 bases each). This CDR3 comprises 17 residues. CDR1 is MNHEY, CDR2 SMNVEV, per germline (reference sequence). The V end lost 0 bases, the J end lost 1 base, and 14 bases lay between the germline ends. Here the CDR3 reads CASSLSLAGGGTDTQYF. The CDR3, as DNA: TGTGCCAGCAGTTTATCCCTTGCAGGGGGGGGCACAGATACGCAGTATTTT.

CDR3 in DNA: TGTGCCAGCAGGGCCTACACCGGGGAGCTGTTTTTT. Its protein product is CASRAYTGELFF. The V gene is TRBV2, the J gene TRBJ2-2, with D uncertain. CDR3 size: 12 residues. Between the trimmed V and J ends, which lost 6 bases and 3 bases, there was a span of 5 bases. Germline V CDR1 and CDR2: SNHLY, FYNNEI.

The table lists this clone with a count of one. The gene calls are TRBV6-6 and TRBJ1-3; 8 nucleotides align to TRBD1. The CDR3 consists of 15 residues. The germline V gene has CDR1 MNHNY and CDR2 SVGAGI (reference sequence). The V segment lost 6 bases and the J segment 3 bases; nucleotides outside the gene matches: 7. CDR3 nucleotides: TGTGCCAGCAGCCTATTGACAGGGGATGGAAACACCATATATTTT. Its translation is CASSLLTGDGNTIYF.

This sequence joins TRBV28 and TRBJ1-3; a possible D gene is TRBD1 (6 bases). V was shortened by 3 bases and J by 2 bases, with 8 bases between the two germline ends. CDR1 is MDHEN and CDR2 is SYDVKM in the germline V gene. This CDR3 region has 14 residues. CDR3 in DNA: TGTGCCAGCAGTTTTCACAGGGCTGGAAACACCATATATTTT. This sequence encodes CASSFHRAGNTIYF.